The clone carrying this TCR beta chain has only one observation. These data are taken from a study of blood T cell repertoires in COVID-19. Looked up from germline, CDR1 is LNHNV and CDR2 is YYDKDF (reference sequence). The CDR3 sequence is 16 residues long. Trimming stripped 1 base from V and 5 bases from J, with 17 bases between. Method: immunoSEQ multiplex PCR; TCRdb's copy keeps in-frame clones and lacks some. The table shows tens of thousands of clones, with over 75% occurring only once. This receptor was taken from a man older than 75 with active or convalescent COVID-19. This rearrangement joins TRBV15 to TRBJ2-5, with D uncertain. The sequenced material came from peripheral blood. CDR3 sequence: CATSRGLFPSRETQYF. DNA for the CDR3: TGTGCCACCAGCAGAGGTTTATTCCCGTCCAGGGAGACCCAGTACTTC. Full variable domain (missing parts from reference TRBV15 and TRBJ2-5): DAMVIQNPRYQVTQFGKPVTLSCSQTLNHNVMYWYQQKSSQAPKLLFHYYDKDFNNEADTPDNFQSRRPNTSFCFLDIRSPGLGDTAMYLCATSRGLFPSRETQYFGPGTRLLVL.